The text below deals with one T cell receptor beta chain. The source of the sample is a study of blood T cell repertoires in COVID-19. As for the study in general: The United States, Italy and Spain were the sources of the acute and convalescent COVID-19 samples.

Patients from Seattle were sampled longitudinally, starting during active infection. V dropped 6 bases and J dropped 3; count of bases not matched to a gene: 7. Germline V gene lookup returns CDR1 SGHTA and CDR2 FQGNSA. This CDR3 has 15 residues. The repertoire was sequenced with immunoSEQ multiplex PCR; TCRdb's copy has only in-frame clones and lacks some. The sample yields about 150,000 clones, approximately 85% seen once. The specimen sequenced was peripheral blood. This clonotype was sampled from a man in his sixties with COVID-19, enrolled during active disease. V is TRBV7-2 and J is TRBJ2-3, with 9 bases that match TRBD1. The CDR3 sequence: CASSLQGARTDTQYF. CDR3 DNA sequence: TGTGCCAGCAGTTTACAGGGGGCACGGACAGATACGCAGTATTTT.